These 32 T cell receptor beta chains came from one sample sequenced in a study of T cell responses to AZD1222 COVID-19 vaccine. Clones were read by immunoSEQ multiplex PCR, and TCRdb kept only the in-frame ones, dropping some. This table holds over 110,000 clones, roughly 91% found once. The input for sequencing was peripheral blood, taken on day 0 of AZD1222 vaccination. The origin of the receptors is an adult in good health.

The genes are TRBV6-2 or TRBV6-3 and TRBJ1-5; D perhaps matches TRBD1 (6 bases). The CDR3 contains 13 residues. CDR1 is MNHEY, CDR2 SVGEGT, per germline. Trimming removed 2 bases at V and 7 bases at J, with 9 bases between. CDR3: CASSYRGGQPQHF. The CDR3 DNA reads TGTGCCAGCAGTTACAGGGGGGGACAGCCCCAGCATTTT.

The chain uses TRBV14 and TRBJ2-7; TRBD1 agrees at 9 bases. The CDR3 runs to 16 residues. Unmatched junction bases numbered 10, after V lost 3 bases and J lost 4 bases. Germline V gene sequence: CDR1 SGHDN, CDR2 FVKESK. CDR3 amino acids: CASSQRDRALWYEQYF. The CDR3 bases are TGTGCCAGCAGCCAGAGGGACAGGGCCCTCTGGTACGAGCAGTACTTC.

This rearrangement joins TRBV6-2 or TRBV6-3 to TRBJ1-5; TRBD1 is a possible D gene (5 bases). Per the germline V gene, CDR1 is MNHEY and CDR2 is SVGEGT. Trimming stripped 3 bases from V and 3 bases from J, with 12 bases between. The CDR3 length is 15 residues. In nucleotides, the CDR3 is TGTGCCAGCAGTTATTCGGGGGGTATCAATCAGCCCCAGCATTTT. This gives the protein CASSYSGGINQPQHF.

This chain uses TRBV28 with TRBJ2-2; the D is unclear. V was pared by 6 bases and J by 0 bases, with 11 bases between. The CDR3 length is 15 residues. Looked up from germline, CDR1 is MDHEN and CDR2 is SYDVKM. The CDR3 loop is CASSPPRANTGELFF. The CDR3 coding sequence is TGTGCCAGCAGCCCTCCTCGGGCGAACACCGGGGAGCTGTTTTTT.

This rearrangement joins TRBV29-1 to TRBJ1-2; 7 bases are a match to TRBD1. There are 11 residues in the CDR3. The germline V gene encodes CDR1 SQVTM and CDR2 ANQGSEA. V was clipped by 6 bases and J by 10 bases; unmatched bases: 8. The CDR3 reads CSVGTEVDYTF. In DNA, the CDR3 is TGCAGCGTCGGGACAGAAGTTGACTACACCTTC.

The chain has TRBV11-2 and TRBJ2-2; tentatively, D is TRBD1 or TRBD2 (7 bases each). V was clipped by 5 bases and J by 0 bases, with 10 bases between them. This CDR3 contains 15 residues. Looked up from germline, CDR1 is SGHAT and CDR2 is FQNNGV. CDR3 bases: TGTGCCAGCAGCCCAGGGGGGGCGAACACCGGGGAGCTGTTTTTT. Translating gives CASSPGGANTGELFF.

This sequence joins TRBV19 and TRBJ1-1, with no clear D. The CDR3 consists of 13 residues. The V end was cut by 2 bases, the J end by 1 base, with 5 bases between. Germline V CDR1 and CDR2: LNHDA, SQIVND (reference sequence). CDR3 amino acids: CASSITGNTEAFF. Written as DNA, the CDR3 is TGTGCCAGTAGTATAACTGGGAACACTGAAGCTTTCTTT.

This clone is a singleton in its sample. The V gene is TRBV12-3 or TRBV12-4, the J gene TRBJ1-6; D is unresolved. The CDR3 has 13 amino acids. V shed 5 bases and J shed 10 bases, with 12 bases lying between them. CDR3 protein: CASSRGVQSPLHF. CDR3 nucleotides: TGTGCCAGCAGTCGAGGCGTGCAGTCACCCCTCCACTTT.

This chain uses TRBV7-2 with TRBJ1-2; D uncertain. The germline V gene has CDR1 SGHTA and CDR2 FQGNSA. V was trimmed by 1 base and J by 8 bases, leaving 14 bases between them. This CDR3 has 14 amino acids. CDR3 DNA sequence: TGTGCCAGCAGCTTAGAGGAATTCCTAGGAGGCTACACCTTC. It is translated as CASSLEEFLGGYTF. The whole variable domain, remainder taken from reference TRBV7-2 and TRBJ1-2, is GAGVSQSPSNKVTEKGKDVELRCDPISGHTALYWYRQSLGQGLEFLIYFQGNSAPDKSGLPSDRFSAERTGGSVSTLTIQRTQQEDSAVYLCASSLEEFLGGYTFGSGTRLTVV.

The J gene is TRBJ1-3, the V gene TRBV7-2; D unclear. Trimming stripped 1 base from V and 6 bases from J, with 10 bases between. The CDR3 spans 14 residues. Germline V lookup: CDR1 SGHTA, CDR2 FQGNSA. The DNA of the CDR3 is TGTGCCAGCAGCTTAGAAACAGCTGCAAACACCATATATTTT. This gives the protein CASSLETAANTIYF.

This chain links TRBV5-1 with TRBJ2-1; 8 bases align to TRBD1. This CDR3 is built from 15 residues. The ends lost 4 bases at V and 8 bases at J; junction bases unmatched: 11. Looked up from germline, CDR1 is SGHRS and CDR2 is YFSETQ. CDR3 in amino acids: CASSVDRGGLDEQFF. The CDR3 DNA reads TGCGCCAGCAGCGTCGACAGGGGAGGCTTGGATGAGCAGTTCTTC.

The J gene is TRBJ1-1, the V gene TRBV6-2 or TRBV6-3; D may be TRBD1 (5 bases). CDR1 is MNHEY and CDR2 is SVGEGT in the germline V gene. V gave up 6 bases and J gave up 3 bases, with 20 bases separating them. CDR3 size: 16 residues. CDR3 DNA: TGTGCCAGCAGCCCCCGGGGCGCCCGAGGTGACACTGAAGCTTTCTTT. Residues: CASSPRGARGDTEAFF.

This clone is a singleton in its sample. This rearrangement joins TRBV27 to TRBJ1-2; tentative D call: TRBD1 (5 bases). Looked up from germline, CDR1 is MNHEY and CDR2 is SMNVEV (reference sequence). V shed 0 bases and J shed 2 bases, with 10 bases lying between them. CDR3 length: 15 residues. The CDR3 DNA follows: TGTGCCAGCAGTTTATCATGGGGCGGGAACTATGGCTACACCTTC. This sequence encodes CASSLSWGGNYGYTF.

The V call is TRBV27, the J call TRBJ1-6; D is undetermined. Deletions cut 2 bases from V and 8 bases from J, with 13 bases between. The CDR3 extends over 15 amino acids. Germline assignment: CDR1 MNHEY and CDR2 SMNVEV (reference sequence). CDR3 sequence (DNA): TGTGCCAGCAGTTTAACTCCGGGCGGGGATTCACCCCTCCACTTT. It specifies CASSLTPGGDSPLHF.

The chain joins TRBV6-2 or TRBV6-3 to TRBJ1-1; unclear D gene. Trimming cost V 1 base and J 6 bases, with 12 bases left between them. The CDR3 is made up of 14 amino acids. Germline V gives CDR1 MNHEY, CDR2 SVGEGT. This CDR3 reads CASSYFAGSAEAFF. The CDR3, as DNA: TGTGCCAGCAGTTACTTCGCGGGTAGCGCTGAAGCTTTCTTT.

The chain employs TRBV7-9 and TRBJ2-3; D remains unclear. V lost 1 base and J lost 8, with 13 bases in between. Germline CDR1 and CDR2: SEHNR and FQNEAQ (reference sequence). CDR3 length: 14 amino acids. The CDR3 bases are TGTGCCAGCAGCTTAGAGGGAAAAATAGGTACGCAGTATTTT. Translation: CASSLEGKIGTQYF. The variable domain in full, completed from reference TRBV7-9 and TRBJ2-3, reads DTGVSQNPRHKITKRGQNVTFRCDPISEHNRLYWYRQTLGQGPEFLTYFQNEAQLEKSRLLSDRFSAERPKGSFSTLEIQRTEQGDSAMYLCASSLEGKIGTQYFGPGTRLTVL.

The rearrangement links TRBV2 to TRBJ2-5, with 7 bases aligning to TRBD1. CDR3 length: 15 amino acids. Unmatched junction bases numbered 8, after V lost 5 bases and J lost 2 bases. The germline V gene encodes CDR1 SNHLY and CDR2 FYNNEI. CDR3 amino acids: CASSLFGQDQETQYF. For the CDR3, the DNA is TGTGCCAGCAGTTTGTTCGGACAGGATCAAGAGACCCAGTACTTC.

The chain combines TRBV21-1 with TRBJ2-1; whether TRBD1, the table's D call, matches the DNA was not checked. TRBV21-1 is flagged as a pseudogene. The CDR3 runs 13 residues. As DNA, the CDR3 is TGTGCGGGTAATCAGGGGCCGGGTGATGAGCAGTTCTTC. Residues: CAGNQGPGDEQFF.

This chain uses TRBV5-1 with TRBJ2-2; TRBD2 is a possible D gene (5 bases). The germline V gene has CDR1 SGHRS and CDR2 YFSETQ. Trimming left V 3 bases short and J 7 bases short, with 13 bases between. CDR3 size: 14 residues. In nucleotides, the CDR3 is TGCGCCAGCAGCTCGGATAGGGAGCACGGGGAGCTGTTTTTT. Translation gives CASSSDREHGELFF.

The rearrangement uses TRBV27 and TRBJ1-2, with 10 bases aligning to TRBD1. This CDR3 comprises 13 residues. V was clipped by 5 bases and J by 7 bases; unmatched bases: 4. Germline CDR1 reads MNHEY; CDR2 reads SMNVEV (reference sequence). CDR3 amino acids: CASSPRTGGGYTF. CDR3 DNA: TGTGCCAGCAGTCCCAGGACAGGGGGTGGCTACACCTTC.

This sequence joins TRBV15 and TRBJ1-2, with 10 bases aligning to TRBD1. The CDR3 has 13 residues. With 6 bases clipped from V and 8 bases from J, the junction kept 6 bases outside the gene matches. Per the germline V gene, CDR1 is LNHNV and CDR2 is YYDKDF (reference sequence). In nucleotides, the CDR3 is TGTGCCACCAGTCAGGACAGGGGGAACGGCTACACCTTC. It specifies CATSQDRGNGYTF.

This CDR3 reads CASSQATLGAGDEAFF. The CDR3 DNA is TGTGCCAGCAGCCAAGCAACCCTCGGAGCAGGGGATGAAGCTTTCTTT. The J gene is TRBJ1-1, the V gene TRBV3-1 (or the pseudogene TRBV3-2); TRBD1 might be the D (6 bases). Looked up from germline, CDR1 is LGHDT and CDR2 is YNNKEL (reference sequence). The V gene lost 1 base and the J gene lost 7 bases, with 19 bases spanning the gap. The CDR3 extends over 16 amino acids.

The chain carries TRBV5-6 and TRBJ2-7, with 7 bases matching TRBD2. Trimming at V came to 3 bases and at J to 5 bases, leaving 11 bases not matched to a gene. Looked up from germline, CDR1 is SGHDT and CDR2 is YYEEEE. There are 15 residues in the CDR3. The DNA of the CDR3 is TGTGCCAGCAGCTACGGGAGGCCCCAATTGGACGAGCAGTACTTC. Its translation: CASSYGRPQLDEQYF.

The J gene is TRBJ1-1, the V gene TRBV25-1, with D possibly being TRBD1 (6 bases). Between the trimmed V and J ends, which lost 10 bases and 4 bases, there was a span of 13 bases. This CDR3 has 12 amino acids. The germline V gene has CDR1 MGHDK and CDR2 SYGVNS. Written as DNA, the CDR3 is TGTGCCACAACGGGAGGGGGCACTGAAGCTTTCTTT. Translating gives CATTGGGTEAFF.

The V gene is TRBV7-2, the J gene TRBJ2-7; D gene uncertain. Germline lookup yields CDR1 SGHTA and CDR2 FQGNSA. The CDR3 covers 14 residues. Trimming took off 4 bases at V and 4 bases at J, with 14 bases between the two ends. The CDR3 DNA sequence: TGTGCCAGCAGCTCGAACCCGGCCGGTTACGAGCAGTACTTC. This encodes CASSSNPAGYEQYF.

The chain is built from TRBV4-2 and TRBJ2-6; unclear D gene. The V and J ends lost 0 bases and 4 bases respectively, with 10 bases between them. The CDR3 is 16 amino acids. Germline CDR1 LGHNA, CDR2 YNFKEQ. The CDR3 DNA reads TGTGCCAGCAGCCAAGAGTCGCGTTCAGGGGCCAACGTCCTGACTTTC. It is translated as CASSQESRSGANVLTF.

This clone showed up just once. The genes are TRBV6-1 and TRBJ1-4, with 7 nucleotides matching TRBD1. With 6 bases clipped from V and 6 bases from J, the junction kept 7 bases outside the gene matches. The CDR3 is made up of 14 amino acids. The germline CDR1 and CDR2 sequences are MNHNS and SASEGT. The DNA for the CDR3 is TGTGCCAGCAGAGGGGGCAGGCAGGATGAAAAACTGTTTTTT. Translated, it gives CASRGGRQDEKLFF.

The genes are TRBV15 and TRBJ2-5; 9 bases align to TRBD2. The CDR3 is 15 amino acids. V lost 2 bases and J lost 7; bases outside the gene matches: 8. Germline CDR1 and CDR2: LNHNV and YYDKDF (reference sequence). The DNA of the CDR3 is TGTGCCACCAGCAGACTCCGCGGGAGGGCCGGGACCCAGTACTTC. It encodes CATSRLRGRAGTQYF.

The gene calls are TRBV3-1 (or the pseudogene TRBV3-2) and TRBJ2-1, with D unresolved. This CDR3 has 15 residues. CDR1 is LGHDT and CDR2 is YNNKEL in the germline V gene (reference sequence). The ends were cut back, 0 bases at V and 3 bases at J, with 9 bases in the middle. The CDR3, as DNA: TGTGCCAGCAGCCAAGATCTTGGCAGCTACAATGAGCAGTTCTTC. This codes for CASSQDLGSYNEQFF.

This rearrangement joins TRBV9 to TRBJ2-1; the match to TRBD2 covers 8 bases. This CDR3 is built from 15 residues. Per germline, CDR1 SGDLS and CDR2 YYNGEE. Trimming cost V 2 bases and J 3 bases; bases outside gene matches: 4. CDR3 amino acids: CASSVGTRDYNEQFF. DNA for the CDR3: TGTGCCAGCAGCGTGGGGACTAGGGACTACAATGAGCAGTTCTTC.

The chain recombines TRBV3-1 (or the pseudogene TRBV3-2) with TRBJ1-1; the match to TRBD1 covers 7 bases. The CDR3 is made up of 16 amino acids. Unmatched junction bases numbered 7, after V lost 3 bases and J lost 0 bases. In germline, CDR1 is LGHDT, CDR2 YNNKEL (reference sequence). CDR3 nucleotide sequence: TGTGCCAGCAGCCAGCACCGGGACAGCTTGAACACTGAAGCTTTCTTT. Translation: CASSQHRDSLNTEAFF.

V gene TRBV5-5 combines with J gene TRBJ2-7; D not certain. This CDR3 region has 12 residues. CDR1 is SGHKS, CDR2 YYEKEE, per germline (reference sequence). Trimming shortened V by 2 bases and J by 0 bases, and 3 bases separated the two germline ends. The CDR3: CASSFSSYEQYF. The CDR3, as DNA: TGTGCCAGCAGCTTCAGCTCCTACGAGCAGTACTTC.